Listed here are 26 T cell receptor beta chains from one sample, sequenced in a study of glioma-infiltrating T cells. Amplification of TCR alpha and beta CDR3 regions from RNA used iRepertoire nested multiplex PCR. In TCRdb, the multiplex PCR reads were re-called with MiXCR into one record per CDR3 protein. The sample includes approximately 120,000 distinct CDR3 sequences, less than 30% of them seen just once. Sequencing was performed on glioma tissue, nonneoplastic brain tissue, or PBMCs (not recorded which). The source of these receptors is a human donor with low-grade glioma or glioblastoma, undergoing nonglioma brain surgery, or in good health (not recorded which).

The sample holds many counts of this clonotype. The chain links TRBV18 to TRBJ2-5, with unresolved D. This CDR3 has 13 residues. V dropped 8 bases and J dropped 1 base, with 11 bases sitting between them. CDR1 KGHSH and CDR2 LQKENI come from the germline V gene. The chain's CDR3 is CASSPGLQETQYF. As DNA, the CDR3 is TGTGCCAGCAGCCCCGGGCTCCAAGAGACCCAGTACTTC. Looking up the rest from reference TRBV18 and TRBJ2-5 gives the full variable domain: NAGVMQNPRHLVRRRGQEARLRCSPMKGHSHVYWYRQLPEEGLKFMVYLQKENIIDESGMPKERFSAEFPKEGPSILRIQQVVRGDSAAYFCASSPGLQETQYFGPGTRLLVL.

The chain uses TRBV6-1 and TRBJ1-1; 10 bases align to TRBD1. Trimming removed 6 bases from V and 11 bases from J; junction bases left unmatched: 9. Germline lookup yields CDR1 MNHNS and CDR2 SASEGT. This CDR3 region has 13 residues. The CDR3 coding sequence is TGTGCCAGCAGAACGACCGGGACAGGGGTCGCTTTCTTT. This sequence encodes CASRTTGTGVAFF.

V is TRBV6-1 and J is TRBJ2-3; 8 bases map to TRBD2. Losses at the gene ends were 6 bases for V and 0 bases for J; bases not matched to a gene: 14. This CDR3 region has 18 residues. Germline assignment: CDR1 MNHNS and CDR2 SASEGT. The CDR3, as DNA: TGTGCCAGCAGCCCGATTCTAGCGGGTGGGATTAGCACAGATACGCAGTATTTT. It encodes CASSPILAGGISTDTQYF.

The genes are TRBV19 and TRBJ1-1; 7 bases are shared with TRBD1. V trimming: 7 bases; J trimming: 4 bases; junction bases outside the gene matches: 6. The CDR3 is 13 amino acids. CDR1 LNHDA and CDR2 SQIVND come from the germline V gene (reference sequence). The CDR3 here is CASIHRGTTEAFF. The CDR3, as DNA: TGTGCCAGTATCCACAGGGGAACCACTGAAGCTTTCTTT.

This clonotype turned up a few times. V usage is TRBV20-1 and J usage is TRBJ2-5; 9 bases are a match to TRBD2. The CDR3 extends over 15 amino acids. CDR1 is DFQATT, CDR2 SNEGSKA, per germline (reference sequence). CDR3: CGGGGGGGRQETQYF. CDR3 nucleotides: TGCGGTGGCGGGGGGGGCGGGGGGCGCCAGGAGACCCAGTACTTC.

This clonotype was found many times. This rearrangement joins TRBV5-4 to TRBJ2-7, with D tentatively TRBD2 (5 bases). The CDR3 extends over 14 amino acids. With 2 bases removed from V and 6 bases from J, the gap between germline ends came to 15 bases. The germline V gene has CDR1 SGHNT and CDR2 YYREEE (reference sequence). The CDR3 spells CASSFYTSLSEQYF. CDR3 nucleotide sequence: TGTGCCAGCAGCTTCTATACTAGTCTGAGCGAGCAGTACTTC. Filled out from reference TRBV5-4 and TRBJ2-7, the complete variable domain reads ETGVTQSPTHLIKTRGQQVTLRCSSQSGHNTVSWYQQALGQGPQFIFQYYREEENGRGNFPPRFSGLQFPNYSSELNVNALELDDSALYLCASSFYTSLSEQYFGPGTRLTVT.

This clonotype has a count of ten or more. The chain uses TRBV6-1 and TRBJ2-7; D may match TRBD1 or TRBD2 (5 bases each). Trimming shortened V by 7 bases and J by 2 bases, and 18 bases separated the two germline ends. Per germline, CDR1 MNHNS and CDR2 SASEGT. The CDR3 extends over 15 amino acids. This CDR3 is CASKKQGSGAYEQYF. CDR3 DNA: TGTGCCAGCAAAAAGCAGGGCAGCGGTGCCTACGAGCAGTACTTC.

This clonotype occurred many times. The chain has TRBV25-1 and TRBJ1-1; 10 bases agree with TRBD1. The germline V gene encodes CDR1 MGHDK and CDR2 SYGVNS. Trimming cost V 2 bases and J 3 bases; bases outside gene matches: 3. The CDR3 totals 15 residues. CDR3 bases: TGTGCCAGCAGTGAAGGCGGACAGGGGGACACTGAAGCTTTCTTT. This sequence encodes CASSEGGQGDTEAFF.

Ten or more counts support this clonotype. The rearrangement links TRBV4-3 to TRBJ1-5; D uncertain. The CDR3 totals 13 residues. Germline CDR1 and CDR2: LGHNA and YSLEER. Trimming pared 5 bases from V and 11 bases from J, leaving 16 bases between. DNA for the CDR3: TGCGCCAGCAGCTCCAAGATTGAAACCGCCCAGCATTTT. Translation: CASSSKIETAQHF.

This clonotype was seen a few times. Possible read error: a much larger clone is one base away. The V gene is TRBV2, the J gene TRBJ2-3; D unclear. The V gene's germline CDR1 is SNHLY and CDR2 FYNNEI. CDR3 length equals 16 residues. CDR3 amino acids: CASSEAAGPTLDTRYF. In DNA form, the CDR3 reads TGTGCCAGCAGTGAAGCGGCAGGTCCTACGTTGGATACGCGGTATTTT.

V usage is TRBV28 and J usage is TRBJ1-5; 7 nucleotides align to TRBD1. CDR1 is MDHEN and CDR2 is SYDVKM in the germline V gene. The trim removed 6 bases at V and 4 bases at J, leaving 6 bases unmatched. The CDR3 totals 14 residues. CDR3 in DNA: TGTGCCAGCAGAACCACGGGACAGAATCAGCCCCAGCATTTT. It codes for CASRTTGQNQPQHF.

There are many counts of this clonotype. The V gene is TRBV29-1, the J gene TRBJ1-1; no definite D call. Germline V lookup: CDR1 SQVTM, CDR2 ANQGSEA. V lost 2 bases, J lost 5 bases, and 9 bases lay in between. The length of the CDR3 is 12 residues. CDR3 coding DNA: TGCAGCGTTGAACGGGGAGAGACTGAAGCTTTCTTT. Translated, it gives CSVERGETEAFF.

This clonotype was found many times. The V call is TRBV7-2, the J call TRBJ1-5; D not resolved. Trimming left V 4 bases short and J 7 bases short, with 8 bases between. Looked up from germline, CDR1 is SGHTA and CDR2 is FQGNSA. The CDR3 has 12 residues. The CDR3 nucleotides read TGTGCCAGCAGCTCCGGACGCCAGCCCCAGCATTTT. It is translated as CASSSGRQPQHF.

This clonotype showed up many times. The chain links TRBV20-1 to TRBJ2-1; TRBD2 matches 9 bases. The CDR3 extends over 16 amino acids. Trimming removed 2 bases from V and 7 bases from J; junction bases left unmatched: 12. The germline gives CDR1 DFQATT, CDR2 SNEGSKA (reference sequence). CDR3 DNA: TGCAGTGCTAGACCGTTGCCTAGCGGGGCTCAGAATGAGCAGTTCTTC. Its protein is CSARPLPSGAQNEQFF.

The chain is built from TRBV28 and TRBJ1-1; D is possibly TRBD1 (6 bases). Trimming removed 3 bases from V and 4 bases from J, with 15 bases in between. The CDR3 consists of 15 residues. CDR1 is MDHEN, CDR2 SYDVKM, per germline. The chain's CDR3 is CASSLTGRGTTEAFF. CDR3 DNA: TGTGCCAGCAGTTTGACAGGCAGGGGAACCACTGAAGCTTTCTTT.

This clonotype was seen ten or more times. The chain uses TRBV12-3 or TRBV12-4 and TRBJ2-7; D might be TRBD1 (5 bases). The CDR3 contains 12 residues. V dropped 4 bases and J dropped 3 bases, with 7 bases sitting between them. This CDR3 is CASSWGYYEQYF. The CDR3 bases are TGTGCCAGCAGTTGGGGCTACTACGAGCAGTACTTC.

Here the CDR3 reads CASSFGQRTEAFF. The CDR3 DNA reads as TGTGCCAGCAGCTTCGGACAGAGGACTGAAGCTTTCTTT. This chain links TRBV11-3 with TRBJ1-1, with a possible D match to TRBD1 (6 bases). Deletions cut 3 bases from V and 5 bases from J, with 10 bases between. CDR1 is SGHNT, CDR2 YENEEA, per germline. This CDR3 contains 13 residues.

Remarks on this clonotype: A read error may explain this, as a much larger clone is one base away. The gene calls are TRBV3-1 and TRBJ2-5; D is unresolved. This CDR3 spans 11 amino acids. CDR1 LGHDT and CDR2 YNNKEL come from the germline V gene (reference sequence). CDR3 sequence (DNA): TGTGCCAGCAGCCACCAAGAGAACCAGTACTTC. The encoded protein is CASSHQENQYF.

This clonotype was counted at least ten times. V gene TRBV28 combines with J gene TRBJ2-7; 8 bases align to TRBD1. CDR1 is MDHEN and CDR2 is SYDVKM in the germline V gene. The CDR3 is 16 residues long. The V gene end was trimmed by 4 bases and the J gene end by 0 bases; junction bases not matched to a gene: 8. CDR3 DNA: TGTGCCAGCAGTTCTATCGGGACAGGACACTCCTACGAGCAGTACTTC. Amino acids: CASSSIGTGHSYEQYF.

This clonotype was detected many times. The chain links TRBV5-4 to TRBJ2-3, with 10 bases that match TRBD1. Germline CDR1 is SGHNT and CDR2 is YYREEE (reference sequence). The CDR3 sequence is 14 residues long. Trimming at V came to 4 bases and at J to 4 bases, leaving 3 bases not matched to a gene. The CDR3 reads CASSRGTGADTQYF. In DNA form, the CDR3 reads TGTGCCAGCAGCCGGGGGACAGGGGCAGATACGCAGTATTTT.

The sample holds a few counts of this clonotype. It may be a read error: a sequence one base away is much more abundant. V usage is TRBV2 and J usage is TRBJ1-1, with D unclear. Germline CDR1 SNHLY, CDR2 FYNNEI. The CDR3 spans 12 residues. As DNA, the CDR3 is TGTGCCAGCAGTGAAGGGGTGGCTGAAGCTCTCTTT. As protein: CASSEGVAEALF.

The chain joins TRBV7-3 to TRBJ1-2, with D unresolved. This CDR3 comprises 11 residues. V was clipped by 3 bases and J by 4 bases, with 3 bases between them. Germline V CDR1 and CDR2: SGHTA, FQGTGA. The CDR3 loop is CASSFAYGYTF. As DNA, the CDR3 is TGTGCCAGCAGCTTTGCCTATGGCTACACCTTC.

The sample holds many counts of this clonotype. The rearrangement uses TRBV20-1 and TRBJ2-5; TRBD2 matches 9 bases. The V gene's germline CDR1 is DFQATT and CDR2 SNEGSKA (reference sequence). This CDR3 has 16 residues. V lost 1 base to trimming and J lost 3 bases; unmatched junction nucleotides: 9. This chain's CDR3 is CSARVLAGRVEETQYF. CDR3 DNA: TGCAGTGCTAGAGTGCTAGCGGGAAGAGTGGAAGAGACCCAGTACTTC.

This clonotype was picked up many times. The rearrangement uses TRBV6-1 and TRBJ1-5; D is perhaps TRBD1 (5 bases). V was cut by 8 bases and J by 2 bases, with 13 bases left in between. The CDR3 has 14 amino acids. CDR1 and CDR2 (germline): MNHNS, SASEGT. CDR3 amino acids: CASVGGLGNQPQHF. The CDR3 DNA reads as TGTGCCAGCGTCGGGGGATTGGGCAATCAGCCCCAGCATTTT.

This clonotype has a handful of counts. The chain is built from TRBV12-5 and TRBJ1-1; 7 positions agree with TRBD1. From germline, CDR1 is LGHNT and CDR2 FRNRAP. The CDR3 is made up of 13 amino acids. V lost 3 bases, J lost 11 bases, and 9 bases stayed unmatched. CDR3 nucleotides: TGTGCTAGTGGTTTCCGGTGGGACAGCTCGGCTTTCTTT. Amino acids: CASGFRWDSSAFF.

This clonotype was observed a handful of times. The chain has TRBV18 and TRBJ1-1; unclear D gene. CDR3 length: 15 amino acids. The germline V and J ends were trimmed by 4 bases and 0 bases, with 12 bases remaining between them. Germline lookup yields CDR1 KGHSH and CDR2 LQKENI. The CDR3 loop is CASSLPRELNTEAFF. The DNA for the CDR3 is TGTGCCAGCTCACTACCTAGAGAACTGAACACTGAAGCTTTCTTT.